The subject of this entry is one T cell receptor beta chain. The junction departs from germline at one end; a sequencing error may be responsible. The entry originates in a study of control samples from healthy donors and cancer patients. CDR3 length equals 11 residues. Sequencing used immunoSEQ multiplex PCR; TCRdb keeps in-frame clones, though not all of them. The sample consists of 25,000 to 30,000 clones, 70% to 90% of them appearing once. The receptor's source is a woman aged 60-75 years with head and neck cancer. This sequence joins TRBV12-3 or TRBV12-4 and TRBJ1-2, with 9 bases aligning to TRBD1. Material: PBMCs. The CDR3 nucleotides are TGTGCCAGCAGTCAGGGACAGGGCTTCACCTTC. Amino acids: CASSQGQGFTF.